These T cell receptor beta chains were read from a single sample in a study of CD8 T cells in ankylosing spondylitis. TCRdb reanalysed the 5' RACE reads using MiXCR and keeps one entry per CDR3 protein. The table records 350,000 to 550,000 distinct CDR3 sequences, 25% to 30% of them present only once. The sample comprised blood, either unsorted or a sorted T cell fraction (not recorded which). These receptors came from a male donor with ankylosing spondylitis. Each CDR3 is given with its conserved first and last residue. A D gene is named only where the DNA matches it firmly. Size is stated for part of the rows, as once, few or many counts, or as a class when the clone is expanded.

TRBD2,-,TRBV24-1,TRBJ2-1,CATSDPGTSGRAWEQFF,TGTGCCACCAGTGACCCTGGGACTAGCGGGAGGGCCTGGGAGCAGTTCTTC
-,-,TRBV11-3,TRBJ1-1,CASSPRTAVNTEAFF,TGTGCCAGCAGCCCCCGGACCGCTGTGAACACTGAAGCTTTCTTT
-,-,TRBV12-3/TRBV12-4,TRBJ2-6,CASSSNRDTGANVLTF,TGTGCCAGCAGTTCCAACAGGGATACAGGGGCCAACGTCCTGACTTTC
TRBD2,-,TRBV12-3/TRBV12-4,TRBJ2-2,CASSITGAGSGRSGELFF,TGTGCCAGCAGCATCACAGGGGCAGGTAGCGGGAGGTCCGGGGAGCTGTTTTTT
TRBD2,few,TRBV20-1,TRBJ2-5,CSAVISGRRETQYF,TGCAGTGCTGTGATTAGCGGGAGGCGGGAGACCCAGTACTTC
TRBD2,-,TRBV27,TRBJ2-1,CASTKGLAGVNEQFF,TGTGCCAGCACTAAGGGACTAGCGGGAGTGAATGAGCAGTTCTTC
TRBD2,-,TRBV3-1,TRBJ2-1,CASSPPSGQSSYNEQFF,TGTGCCAGCAGCCCTCCTAGCGGGCAGAGCTCCTACAATGAGCAGTTCTTC
-,-,TRBV14,TRBJ2-3,CASSQGASESTDTQYF,TGTGCCAGCAGCCAAGGGGCTAGCGAAAGCACAGATACGCAGTATTTT
TRBD1,-,TRBV12-5,TRBJ2-2,CASGLGDRATGELFF,TGTGCTAGTGGTTTAGGGGACAGGGCCACCGGGGAGCTGTTTTTT
-,-,TRBV12-3/TRBV12-4,TRBJ2-1,CASSSGASSYNEQFF,TGTGCCAGCAGTTCAGGGGCCAGCTCCTACAATGAGCAGTTCTTC
TRBD2,-,TRBV20-1,TRBJ2-1,CSALLGRELGNEQFF,TGCAGTGCTCTGCTAGGGCGGGAGTTAGGTAATGAGCAGTTCTTC
TRBD1,-,TRBV20-1,TRBJ2-5,CSADGTDQETQYF,TGCAGTGCTGACGGGACAGACCAAGAGACCCAGTACTTC
-,-,TRBV5-1,TRBJ2-7,CASSLADNRYEQYF,TGCGCCAGCAGCTTGGCCGATAACCGCTACGAGCAGTACTTC
TRBD2,few,TRBV4-2,TRBJ2-1,CASSQGASGGNNEQFF,TGTGCCAGCAGCCAAGGCGCTAGCGGTGGAAACAATGAGCAGTTCTTC
-,few,TRBV6-2/TRBV6-3,TRBJ2-1,CASGQRLNEQFF,TGTGCCAGCGGGCAAAGACTCAATGAGCAGTTCTTC
TRBD2,-,TRBV15,TRBJ2-1,CATSRDLASGYNEQFF,TGTGCCACCAGCAGAGATCTCGCTAGCGGTTACAATGAGCAGTTCTTC
-,few,TRBV5-1,TRBJ1-6,CASSLELREALHF,TGCGCCAGCAGCTTGGAACTCAGGGAAGCCCTCCACTTT
TRBD1,few,TRBV20-1,TRBJ1-6,CSARDRTGDSSPLHF,TGCAGTGCTAGAGATCGAACAGGGGATTCGTCACCCCTCCACTTT
-,-,TRBV15,TRBJ2-7,CATSREGHEQYF,TGTGCCACCAGCAGGGAAGGCCACGAGCAGTACTTC
-,-,TRBV20-1,TRBJ2-3,CSARGLTGTDTQYF,TGCAGTGCTAGAGGGCTGACCGGCACAGATACGCAGTATTTT
-,few,TRBV5-1,TRBJ1-5,CASSSGTSDVEPQHF,TGCGCCAGCAGCTCGGGGACCTCGGACGTAGAGCCCCAGCATTTT
TRBD1,few,TRBV5-1,TRBJ1-2,CASSYSGTGVDTF,TGCGCCAGCAGCTACTCCGGGACAGGGGTAGACACCTTC
-,-,TRBV21-1,TRBJ2-3,CASSKGLLNLFSSGTDTQYF,TGTGCCAGCAGCAAGGGCCTCTTGAACTTATTTTCTTCTGGCACAGATACGCAGTATTTT
-,few,TRBV29-1,TRBJ2-7,CSAGSGPPYEQYF,TGCAGCGCTGGATCGGGGCCCCCCTACGAGCAGTACTTC
-,-,TRBV7-9,TRBJ1-3,CASSLDRAAGNTIYF,TGTGCCAGCAGCTTAGATAGGGCCGCTGGAAACACCATATATTTT
-,few,TRBV24-1,TRBJ2-1,CATSDFRGYSYNEQFF,TGTGCCACCAGTGATTTTCGAGGGTATTCCTACAATGAGCAGTTCTTC
TRBD2,few,TRBV6-1,TRBJ2-7,CATRLAGDITYEQYF,TGTGCCACCCGACTAGCGGGAGACATTACCTACGAGCAGTACTTC
-,few,TRBV7-2,TRBJ1-3,CASSRTVGNTIYF,TGTGCCAGCAGCCGGACAGTTGGAAACACCATATATTTT
-,-,TRBV11-2,TRBJ1-2,CASSLGGFYGYTF,TGTGCCAGCAGCTTAGGTGGCTTCTATGGCTACACCTTC
TRBD1,few,TRBV11-2,TRBJ1-2,CASSGDRANYGYTF,TGTGCCAGCAGCGGGGACAGAGCTAACTATGGCTACACCTTC
TRBD2,-,TRBV9,TRBJ2-7,CASSVGGLADYEQYF,TGTGCCAGCAGCGTAGGCGGACTAGCGGATTACGAGCAGTACTTC
-,few,TRBV7-2,TRBJ2-3,CASSLVGRTVGQYF,TGTGCCAGCAGCTTAGTCGGGAGGACAGTTGGGCAGTATTTT
-,-,TRBV28,TRBJ2-5,CASSLYRGGVQTQYF,TGTGCCAGCAGTTTATATCGGGGTGGGGTTCAGACCCAGTACTTC
-,few,TRBV12-3/TRBV12-4,TRBJ2-5,CASIRSAGQTGTQYF,TGTGCCAGCATTCGATCGGCCGGACAGACGGGAACCCAGTACTTC
TRBD2,few,TRBV2,TRBJ2-2,CASSEAGLANAGELFF,TGTGCCAGCAGTGAAGCGGGACTAGCGAACGCCGGGGAGCTGTTTTTT
-,few,TRBV3-1,TRBJ2-3,CASSRRSEPSTDTQYF,TGTGCCAGCAGCCGACGCAGTGAGCCAAGCACAGATACGCAGTATTTT
-,-,TRBV29-1,TRBJ2-1,CSVEGQPRGNEQFF,TGCAGCGTTGAAGGACAGCCCCGCGGCAATGAGCAGTTCTTC
-,few,TRBV12-3/TRBV12-4,TRBJ1-4,CASSPSARNEKLFF,TGTGCCAGCAGTCCTTCGGCCCGAAATGAAAAACTGTTTTTT
TRBD2,few,TRBV12-3/TRBV12-4,TRBJ2-2,CASSRGLAGIPGELFF,TGTGCCAGCAGTCGCGGACTAGCGGGAATCCCCGGGGAGCTGTTTTTT
-,few,TRBV19,TRBJ2-1,CASSIGDRVEQFF,TGTGCCAGTAGTATAGGGGATAGAGTGGAGCAGTTCTTC
TRBD2,-,TRBV7-2,TRBJ2-1,CASSSGLVDGLGEQFF,TGTGCCAGCAGCTCCGGACTAGTGGATGGATTGGGTGAGCAGTTCTTC
TRBD1,-,TRBV20-1,TRBJ2-3,CSARDLEGDSYTDTQYF,TGCAGTGCTAGAGATTTAGAGGGGGACAGCTACACAGATACGCAGTATTTT
-,-,TRBV4-2,TRBJ1-5,CASSPLAGGNQPQHF,TGTGCCAGCAGCCCCCTGGCGGGAGGCAATCAGCCCCAGCATTTT
-,-,TRBV6-1,TRBJ1-1,CASSVLLGLNTEAFF,TGTGCCAGCAGTGTTCTTCTGGGTCTGAACACTGAAGCTTTCTTT
TRBD1,many,TRBV4-1,TRBJ1-2,CASSPGQGNYGYTF,TGCGCCAGCAGCCCTGGACAGGGCAACTATGGCTACACCTTC
-,-,TRBV11-1,TRBJ2-1,CASGDGFSYNEQFF,TGTGCCAGCGGAGACGGTTTCTCCTACAATGAGCAGTTCTTC
TRBD1,few,TRBV19,TRBJ2-7,CASSTRTGEVGEQYF,TGTGCCAGTAGTACCAGGACAGGGGAAGTCGGCGAGCAGTACTTC
-,-,TRBV20-1,TRBJ1-1,CSARSPEDTEAFF,TGCAGTGCTAGATCCCCCGAGGACACTGAAGCTTTCTTT
-,-,TRBV7-8,TRBJ2-3,CASSAYFTSTDTQYF,TGTGCCAGCAGCGCCTACTTTACTAGCACAGATACGCAGTATTTT
TRBD1,-,TRBV20-1,TRBJ2-6,CSARGTRQGAEGANVLTF,TGCAGTGCTAGAGGGACTAGACAGGGGGCTGAAGGGGCCAACGTCCTGACTTTC
-,-,TRBV5-1,TRBJ2-2,CASAALGGGTAGELFF,TGCGCCAGCGCTGCCCTCGGAGGGGGCACAGCCGGGGAGCTGTTTTTT
-,-,TRBV7-9,TRBJ2-2,CASSGGEYPSNTGELFF,TGTGCCAGCAGCGGCGGGGAGTATCCATCGAACACCGGGGAGCTGTTTTTT
-,few,TRBV27,TRBJ1-6,CASSSAESPLHF,TGTGCCAGCAGTTCCGCCGAATCACCCCTCCACTTT
-,few,TRBV20-1,TRBJ2-5,CSARERLFGETQYF,TGCAGTGCTAGGGAAAGGTTGTTTGGAGAGACCCAGTACTTC